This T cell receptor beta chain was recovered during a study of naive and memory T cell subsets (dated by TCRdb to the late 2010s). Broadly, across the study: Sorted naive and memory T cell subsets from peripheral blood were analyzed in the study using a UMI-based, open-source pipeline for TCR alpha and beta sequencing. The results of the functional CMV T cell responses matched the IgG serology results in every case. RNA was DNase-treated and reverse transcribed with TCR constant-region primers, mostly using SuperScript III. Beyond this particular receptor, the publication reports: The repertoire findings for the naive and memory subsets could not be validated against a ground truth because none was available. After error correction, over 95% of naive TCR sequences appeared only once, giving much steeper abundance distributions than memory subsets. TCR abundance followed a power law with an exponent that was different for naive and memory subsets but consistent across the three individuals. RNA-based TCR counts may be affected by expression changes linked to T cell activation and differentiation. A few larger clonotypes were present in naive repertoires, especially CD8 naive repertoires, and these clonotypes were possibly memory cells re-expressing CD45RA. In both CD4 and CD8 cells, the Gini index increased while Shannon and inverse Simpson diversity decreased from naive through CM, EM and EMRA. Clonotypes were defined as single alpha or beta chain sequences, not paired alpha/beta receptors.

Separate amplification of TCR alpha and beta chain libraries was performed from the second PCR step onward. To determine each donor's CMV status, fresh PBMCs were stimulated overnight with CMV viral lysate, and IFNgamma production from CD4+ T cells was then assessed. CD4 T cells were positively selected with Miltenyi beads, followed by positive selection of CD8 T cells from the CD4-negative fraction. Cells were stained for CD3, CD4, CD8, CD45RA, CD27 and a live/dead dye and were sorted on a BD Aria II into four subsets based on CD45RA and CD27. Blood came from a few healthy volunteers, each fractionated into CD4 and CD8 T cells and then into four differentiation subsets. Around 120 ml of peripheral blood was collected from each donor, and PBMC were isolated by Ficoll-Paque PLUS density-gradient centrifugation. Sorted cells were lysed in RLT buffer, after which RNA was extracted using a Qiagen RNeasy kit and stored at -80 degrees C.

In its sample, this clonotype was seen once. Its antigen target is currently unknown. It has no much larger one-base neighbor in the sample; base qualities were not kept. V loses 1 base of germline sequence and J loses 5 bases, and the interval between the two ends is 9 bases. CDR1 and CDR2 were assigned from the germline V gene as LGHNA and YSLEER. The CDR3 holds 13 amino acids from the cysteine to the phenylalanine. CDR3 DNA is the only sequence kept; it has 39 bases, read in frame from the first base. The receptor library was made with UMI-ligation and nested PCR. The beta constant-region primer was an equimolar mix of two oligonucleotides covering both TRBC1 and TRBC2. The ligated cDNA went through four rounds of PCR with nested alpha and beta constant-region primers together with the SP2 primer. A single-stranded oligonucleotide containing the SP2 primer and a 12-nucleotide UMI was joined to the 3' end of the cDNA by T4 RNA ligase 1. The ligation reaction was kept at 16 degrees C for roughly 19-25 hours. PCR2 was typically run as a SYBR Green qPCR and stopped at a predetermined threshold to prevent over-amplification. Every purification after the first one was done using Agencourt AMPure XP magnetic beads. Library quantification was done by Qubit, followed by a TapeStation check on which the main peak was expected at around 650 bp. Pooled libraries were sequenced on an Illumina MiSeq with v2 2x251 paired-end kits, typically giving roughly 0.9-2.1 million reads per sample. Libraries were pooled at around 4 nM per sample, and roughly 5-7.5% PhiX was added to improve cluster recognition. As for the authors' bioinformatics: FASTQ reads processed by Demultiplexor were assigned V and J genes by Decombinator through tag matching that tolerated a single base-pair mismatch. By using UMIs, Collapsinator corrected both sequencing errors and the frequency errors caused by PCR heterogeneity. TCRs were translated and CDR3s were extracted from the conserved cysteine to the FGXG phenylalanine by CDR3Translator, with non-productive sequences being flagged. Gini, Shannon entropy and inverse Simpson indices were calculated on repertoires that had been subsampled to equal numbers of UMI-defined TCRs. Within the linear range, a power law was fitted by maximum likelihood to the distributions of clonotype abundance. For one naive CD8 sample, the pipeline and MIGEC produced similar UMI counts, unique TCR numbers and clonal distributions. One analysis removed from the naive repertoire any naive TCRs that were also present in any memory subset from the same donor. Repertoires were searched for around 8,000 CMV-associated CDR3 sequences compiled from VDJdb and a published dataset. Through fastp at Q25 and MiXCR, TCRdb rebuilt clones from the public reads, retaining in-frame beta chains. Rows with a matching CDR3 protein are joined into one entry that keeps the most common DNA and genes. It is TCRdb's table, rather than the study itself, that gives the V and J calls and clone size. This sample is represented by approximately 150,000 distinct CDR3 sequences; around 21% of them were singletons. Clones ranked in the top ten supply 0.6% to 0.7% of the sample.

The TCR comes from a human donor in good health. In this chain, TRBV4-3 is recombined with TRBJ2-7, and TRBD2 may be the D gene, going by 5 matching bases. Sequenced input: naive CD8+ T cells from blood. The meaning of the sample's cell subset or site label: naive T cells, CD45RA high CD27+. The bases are TGCGCCAGCAGCCAAGCGTGGGAGAACGAGCAGTACTTC. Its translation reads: CASSQAWENEQYF.